One and the same sample provided the 6 T cell receptor beta chains below, sequenced in a study of breast tumors, draining lymph nodes, adjacent tissues. Breast cancer patients provided tissue from their axillary draining lymph nodes. TCRdb reprocessed the multiplex PCR reads via MiXCR and lists one record per CDR3 protein. Of about 120,000 distinct CDR3 sequences listed, just under 20% are singletons. Sequenced input: axillary lymph node tissue. The receptor set was obtained from a female donor with breast cancer. Some clones in this sample may be carry-over from other donors' samples.

This clonotype was seen a few times. The chain carries TRBV11-3 and TRBJ2-1; TRBD2 matches at 15 bases. The germline gives CDR1 SGHNT, CDR2 YENEEA. The CDR3 is 16 residues long. J gave up 7 bases and V 4 bases, and 5 bases lay outside the gene matches. The chain's CDR3 is CASSSGLAGGRNEQFF. In DNA, the CDR3 is TGTGCCAGCAGCTCGGGACTAGCGGGGGGTAGGAATGAGCAGTTCTTC.

The chain uses TRBV19 and TRBJ2-2; D unresolved. Between the trimmed V and J ends, which lost 0 bases and 5 bases, there was a span of 13 bases. This CDR3 spans 16 amino acids. The V gene's germline CDR1 is LNHDA and CDR2 SQIVND (reference sequence). CDR3 region: CASSIDGKVGTGELFF. DNA of the CDR3: TGTGCCAGTAGTATAGATGGCAAGGTAGGGACCGGGGAGCTGTTTTTT.

This clonotype was seen ten or more times. The CDR3: CASRRTDNSNQPQHF. The CDR3, as DNA: TGTGCCAGCAGAAGGACAGACAATAGCAATCAGCCCCAGCATTTT. The genes are TRBV6-5 and TRBJ1-5, with a weak D call TRBD1 (6 bases). The ends were cut back, 6 bases at V and 0 bases at J, with 12 bases in the middle. The CDR3 totals 15 residues. The germline V gene encodes CDR1 MNHEY and CDR2 SVGAGI.

Concerning this clonotype: A much larger clonotype is one base distant, so this may be a read error. The chain joins TRBV6-5 to TRBJ2-1; D may be TRBD1 or TRBD2 (6 bases each). From germline, CDR1 is MNHEY and CDR2 SVGAGI. This CDR3 contains 16 residues. Trimming shortened V by 6 bases and J by 2 bases, and 17 bases separated the two germline ends. The DNA of the CDR3 is TGTGCCAGCAGGCTAGTGGGGGCGGGGACCTACAATGAGCAGTTCTTC. Its protein is CASRLVGAGTYNEQFF.

This clonotype was detected many times. This chain links TRBV28 with TRBJ1-5; D is perhaps TRBD1 (5 bases). Trimming cost V 2 bases and J 6 bases, with 11 bases left between them. CDR3 length equals 14 residues. Germline V gene data show CDR1 as MDHEN and CDR2 as SYDVKM. The CDR3 sequence is CASSLNTGGQPQHF. The CDR3, as DNA: TGTGCCAGCAGTTTAAATACGGGGGGTCAGCCCCAGCATTTT. The variable domain in full, with the rest retrieved from reference TRBV28 and TRBJ1-5, is DVKVTQSSRYLVKRTGEKVFLECVQDMDHENMFWYRQDPGLGLRLIYFSYDVKMKEKGDIPEGYSVSREKKERFSLILESASTNQTSMYLCASSLNTGGQPQHFGDGTRLSIL.

The DNA for the CDR3 is TGTGCCAGCAGTTTAAGGTCCCAAGAGACCCAGTACTTC. Amino acids: CASSLRSQETQYF. This chain uses TRBV28 with TRBJ2-5; D remains ambiguous. This CDR3 is built from 13 residues. Germline V gene sequence: CDR1 MDHEN, CDR2 SYDVKM. Trimming removed 2 bases from V and 1 base from J, with 5 bases in between. Drawing the rest from reference TRBV28 and TRBJ2-5, the complete variable domain is DVKVTQSSRYLVKRTGEKVFLECVQDMDHENMFWYRQDPGLGLRLIYFSYDVKMKEKGDIPEGYSVSREKKERFSLILESASTNQTSMYLCASSLRSQETQYFGPGTRLLVL.